This is a list of T cell receptor beta chains from one sample in a study of blood T cell repertoires in COVID-19. Data came from immunoSEQ multiplex PCR; TCRdb stores just in-frame clones and leaves some out. This sample has some 300,000 clones, with around 90% found just once. Sequencing was done on a sample of peripheral blood. Receptors originate from a woman in her forties with COVID-19, enrolled during active disease. Both conserved end residues are part of each CDR3. Each record gives: clone size, V gene, D gene, J gene, CDR3 protein, CDR3 DNA. D genes are given only for firm matches. The listing skips clone size in some rows; elsewhere it reads once, few, many or a size class.

.	TRBV3-1/TRBV3-2	.	TRBJ2-7	CASSQQGKAYEQYF	TGTGCCAGCAGCCAACAGGGGAAGGCATACGAGCAGTACTTC
.	TRBV14	TRBD2	TRBJ2-1	CASSDQAGVSEQFF	TGTGCCAGCAGCGACCAAGCGGGAGTTAGTGAGCAGTTCTTC
.	TRBV27	.	TRBJ2-5	CASSYRERETQYF	TGTGCCAGCAGTTACAGGGAGCGTGAGACCCAGTACTTC
.	TRBV9	.	TRBJ1-1	CASSARETEAFF	TGTGCCAGCAGCGCCAGGGAAACTGAAGCTTTCTTT
.	TRBV6-5	.	TRBJ2-4	CASSSGLSKNIQYF	TGTGCCAGCAGTTCGGGACTTTCCAAAAACATTCAGTACTTC
.	TRBV19	TRBD2	TRBJ2-7	CASSSTSGRYYEQYF	TGTGCCAGTAGTTCGACTAGCGGGAGGTACTACGAGCAGTACTTC
.	TRBV18	.	TRBJ1-2	CASSPPSTGSNYGYTF	TGTGCCAGCTCACCACCGAGCACAGGGTCAAACTATGGCTACACCTTC
.	TRBV7-2	TRBD2	TRBJ2-2	CASSLAGTRNTGELFF	TGTGCCAGCAGCTTAGCGGGGACTAGAAACACCGGGGAGCTGTTTTTT
few	TRBV7-3	.	TRBJ2-7	CASSAYMSPYEQYF	TGTGCCAGCAGCGCCTATATGAGCCCCTACGAGCAGTACTTC
.	TRBV12-5	.	TRBJ1-5	CASGLVGGQPQHF	TGTGCTAGTGGTTTGGTAGGCGGCCAGCCCCAGCATTTT
.	TRBV19	.	TRBJ1-5	CASSPGGTYSNQPQHF	TGTGCCAGTAGTCCGGGGGGGACTTATAGCAATCAGCCCCAGCATTTT
.	TRBV18	TRBD1	TRBJ1-6	CASSGQGALNSPLHF	TGTGCCAGCTCCGGACAGGGGGCGTTAAATTCACCCCTCCACTTT
.	TRBV5-1	TRBD1	TRBJ1-5	CASSLNGQGFGQPQHF	TGCGCCAGCAGCTTGAATGGACAGGGATTTGGGCAGCCCCAGCATTTT
.	TRBV7-9	TRBD1	TRBJ1-2	CASSYTGDGYTF	TGTGCCAGCAGCTATACAGGGGATGGCTACACCTTC
many	TRBV4-3	.	TRBJ2-6	CASSQDHSSGANVLTF	TGCGCCAGCAGCCAAGATCACAGCTCTGGGGCCAACGTCCTGACTTTC
.	TRBV5-1	.	TRBJ2-3	CASSRDKTSTDTQYF	TGCGCCAGCAGCAGGGACAAAACTAGCACAGATACGCAGTATTTT
.	TRBV2	TRBD2	TRBJ2-1	CASSDKRGSYNEQFF	TGTGCCAGCAGTGATAAGCGGGGCTCCTACAATGAGCAGTTCTTC
.	TRBV29-1	TRBD2	TRBJ2-1	CSGTRSGRSNEQFF	TGCAGCGGGACCAGGAGCGGGAGATCCAATGAGCAGTTCTTC
once	TRBV2	TRBD1	TRBJ1-5	CASRPRGQDFSRPQHF	TGTGCCAGCAGACCACGAGGACAGGATTTCTCTCGGCCCCAGCATTTT
.	TRBV19	.	TRBJ1-3	CASSRGLGNTIYF	TGTGCCAGTAGTAGGGGGCTTGGAAACACCATATATTTT
.	TRBV19	TRBD2	TRBJ2-7	CASSISGTSGFPSEQYF	TGTGCCAGTAGTATATCCGGGACTAGCGGGTTTCCTAGCGAGCAGTACTTC
.	TRBV3-1/TRBV3-2	.	TRBJ2-5	CASSVPLGLVETQYF	TGTGCCAGCAGCGTGCCCCTAGGACTTGTCGAGACCCAGTACTTC
once	TRBV18	TRBD1	TRBJ1-2	CASSPDRVRGYTF	TGTGCCAGCTCACCAGACAGGGTACGAGGCTACACCTTC
.	TRBV7-9	TRBD1	TRBJ2-5	CASSPRQGAGTQYF	TGTGCCAGCAGCCCTAGACAGGGGGCCGGGACCCAGTACTTC
.	TRBV5-4	TRBD2	TRBJ2-5	CVSSSGTSTTSKSAQYF	TGTGTCAGCAGCTCCGGGACTAGCACAACATCCAAGTCGGCCCAGTACTTC
.	TRBV5-4	.	TRBJ2-7	CASSLSGGAYEQYF	TGTGCCAGCAGCTTGAGTGGCGGGGCCTACGAGCAGTACTTC